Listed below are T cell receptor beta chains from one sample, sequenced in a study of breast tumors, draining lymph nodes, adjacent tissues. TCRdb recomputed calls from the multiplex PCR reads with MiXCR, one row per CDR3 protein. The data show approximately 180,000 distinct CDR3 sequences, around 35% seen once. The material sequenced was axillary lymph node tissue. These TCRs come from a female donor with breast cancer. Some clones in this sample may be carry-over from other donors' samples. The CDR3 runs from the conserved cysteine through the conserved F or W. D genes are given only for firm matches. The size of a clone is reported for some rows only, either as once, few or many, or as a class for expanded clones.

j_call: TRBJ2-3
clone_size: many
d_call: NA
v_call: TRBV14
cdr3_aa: CASSQDPHEGGIRADTQYF
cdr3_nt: TGTGCCAGCAGCCAAGATCCACATGAGGGGGGGATTCGTGCAGATACGCAGTATTTT

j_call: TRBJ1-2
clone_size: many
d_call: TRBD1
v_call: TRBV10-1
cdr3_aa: CASRGRDRGRRDGYTF
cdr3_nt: TGCGCCAGCAGGGGCCGGGACAGGGGGCGTAGGGATGGCTACACCTTC

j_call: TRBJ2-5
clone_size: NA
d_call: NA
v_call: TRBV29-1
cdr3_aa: CSAGLTSGRQETQYF
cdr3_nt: TGCAGCGCTGGGCTGACATCAGGCAGGCAAGAGACCCAGTACTTC

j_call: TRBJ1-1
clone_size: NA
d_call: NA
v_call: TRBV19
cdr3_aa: CASSMAQGGTEAFF
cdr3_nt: TGTGCCAGTAGTATGGCACAGGGAGGGACTGAAGCTTTCTTT

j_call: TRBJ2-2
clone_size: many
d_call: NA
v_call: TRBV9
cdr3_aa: CASSATGELFF
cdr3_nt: TGTGCCAGCAGCGCGACCGGGGAGCTGTTTTTT

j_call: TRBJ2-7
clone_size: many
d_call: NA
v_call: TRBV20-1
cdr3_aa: CSSRDNSYEQYF
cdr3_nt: TGCAGTAGCCGGGACAACTCCTACGAGCAGTACTTC

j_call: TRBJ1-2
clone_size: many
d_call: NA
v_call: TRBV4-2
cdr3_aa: CASSQDRATARGYTF
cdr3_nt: TGTGCCAGCAGCCAAGATCGCGCCACCGCGAGGGGCTACACCTTC

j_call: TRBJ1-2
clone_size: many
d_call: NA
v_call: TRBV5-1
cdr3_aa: CASSLSQGGYGYTF
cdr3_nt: TGCGCCAGCAGCTTGTCCCAGGGAGGGTATGGCTACACCTTC

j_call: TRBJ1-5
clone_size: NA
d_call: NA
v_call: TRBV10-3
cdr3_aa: CATRDTQHF
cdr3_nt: TGTGCCACCCGGGACACCCAGCATTTT

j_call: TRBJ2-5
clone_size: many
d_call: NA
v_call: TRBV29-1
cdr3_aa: CSVGRGYGTSPPKTQYF
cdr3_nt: TGCAGCGTTGGTCGGGGCTACGGGACCTCCCCTCCGAAGACCCAGTACTTC

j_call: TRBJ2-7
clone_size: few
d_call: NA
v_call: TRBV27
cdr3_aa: CASSLDGQPWGEQYF
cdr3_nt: TGTGCCAGCAGTTTAGACGGGCAGCCTTGGGGCGAGCAGTACTTC

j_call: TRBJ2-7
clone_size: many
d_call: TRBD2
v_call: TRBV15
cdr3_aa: CATSRGGGLSSYEQYF
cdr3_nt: TGTGCCACCAGCAGAGGCGGGGGGCTAAGCTCCTACGAGCAGTACTTC

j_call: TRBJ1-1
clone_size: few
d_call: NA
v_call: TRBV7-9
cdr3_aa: CASITLDSLNTEAFF
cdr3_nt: TGTGCCAGCATCACACTCGACAGTTTGAACACTGAAGCTTTCTTT

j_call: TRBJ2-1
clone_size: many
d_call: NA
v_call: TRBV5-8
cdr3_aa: CASSPSRQYNEQFF
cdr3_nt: TGTGCCAGCAGCCCATCCCGACAGTACAATGAGCAGTTCTTC

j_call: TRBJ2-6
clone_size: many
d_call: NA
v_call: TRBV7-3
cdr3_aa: CASSSTSGANVLTF
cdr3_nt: TGTGCCAGCAGCTCGACCTCTGGGGCCAACGTCCTGACTTTC

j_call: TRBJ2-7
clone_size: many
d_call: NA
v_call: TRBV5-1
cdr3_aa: CASKQGTTRSYEQYF
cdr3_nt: TGCGCCAGCAAGCAGGGGACAACCCGCTCCTACGAGCAGTACTTC

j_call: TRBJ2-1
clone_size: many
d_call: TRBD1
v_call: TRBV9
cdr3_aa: CASSAKGGPRGEQFF
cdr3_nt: TGTGCCAGCAGCGCCAAAGGGGGCCCTAGGGGTGAGCAGTTCTTC